This T cell receptor beta chain was identified in a study of cytomegalovirus exposure and HLA in healthy donors. Study-level findings and limits: It is likely that the observed cluster of highly shared sequence variants was a sequencing artifact. An ancestry cluster, one associated with Asian ancestry, reportedly showed fewer N-insertions than the roughly 700-donor mean in a later analysis. TCR beta chain V- and J-gene trimming was linked, in a later analysis, to a missense variant in DCLRE1C.

Looked up from germline, CDR1 is SGHNT and CDR2 is YYREEE (reference sequence). Deletions cut 0 bases from V and 6 bases from J, with 16 bases between. This CDR3 has 16 amino acids. The primer mix had 60 Vbeta and 13 Jbeta primers. Produced via immunoSEQ multiplex PCR; TCRdb's table is partial and in-frame only. This table holds around 180,000 clones, 75% to 85% found once. A single count supports this clone. Its antigen remains unidentified. This chain connects TRBV5-4 to TRBJ2-1; tentative D call: TRBD1 (5 bases). The sequence was collected from a man aged 25-40 years in good health and CMV-seropositive. The specimen sequenced was PBMCs. CDR3 bases: TGTGCCAGCAGCTTGGCTGGGGCAGGGCCGGGCAATGAGCAGTTCTTC. It codes for CASSLAGAGPGNEQFF. The entire variable domain, with the rest obtained from reference TRBV5-4 and TRBJ2-1, is as follows: ETGVTQSPTHLIKTRGQQVTLRCSSQSGHNTVSWYQQALGQGPQFIFQYYREEENGRGNFPPRFSGLQFPNYSSELNVNALELDDSALYLCASSLAGAGPGNEQFFGPGTRLTVL.